This TCR beta chain derives from a study of T-cell reconstitution after alpha-beta-depleted transplantation in children. This clonotype was recorded at least ten times. During its preparation, the TCRbeta library received unique molecular identifiers. TCRdb re-analysed the PCR reads in MiXCR, keeping a single row per CDR3 protein. Here the sample spans some 600,000 distinct CDR3 sequences, approximately 15% being singletons. The germline CDR1 and CDR2 sequences are SQVTM and ANQGSEA. Between the trimmed V and J ends, which lost 4 bases and 0 bases, there was a span of 6 bases. The CDR3 has 12 amino acids.

The receptor was derived from a human donor who donated a stem cell graft to a child with acute myeloid leukemia. This rearrangement joins TRBV29-1 to TRBJ2-5; D is possibly TRBD2 (5 bases). The source material was PBMCs from the stem cell graft donor, sampled from the stem cell graft. CDR3: CSVAGYQETQYF. CDR3 DNA sequence: TGCAGCGTTGCGGGGTACCAAGAGACCCAGTACTTC.